This is a list of T cell receptor beta chains from one sample in a study of radiotherapy plus CTLA-4 blockade in lung cancer. Assay: immunoSEQ multiplex PCR; the TCRdb copy retains only in-frame clones and omits some. The table records some 78,000 clones, roughly 86% of them present only once. The sample was peripheral blood, taken from a patient treated with radiotherapy plus ipilimumab. These receptor sequences come from a human donor with non-small cell lung cancer who had a partial response to radiotherapy plus ipilimumab. Both conserved end residues are part of each CDR3. The order of the fields is V gene, clone size, J gene, D gene, CDR3 protein, CDR3 DNA. The D gene is left open where the match is weak. Part of the rows lack a size; the others show once, few, many or a class for expanded clones.

>TRBV5-1|NA|TRBJ2-7|TRBD1
CASSSPGQGNEQYF
TGCGCCAGCAGCTCCCCGGGACAGGGTAACGAGCAGTACTTC
>TRBV30|NA|TRBJ2-1|TRBD2
CAWSAPYGRAGGDNEQFF
TGTGCCTGGAGTGCTCCGTATGGGCGAGCGGGAGGGGATAATGAGCAGTTCTTC
>TRBV6-5|NA|TRBJ2-4|TRBD1
CASGPGQGGNIQYF
TGTGCCAGCGGCCCGGGACAGGGGGGAAACATTCAGTACTTC
>TRBV10-1|NA|TRBJ1-1|NA
CASSFSMNTEAFF
TGCGCCAGCAGTTTTAGCATGAACACTGAAGCTTTCTTT
>TRBV6-5|NA|TRBJ1-3|NA
CASSYRVFSGNTIYF
TGTGCCAGCAGTTACCGTGTCTTTAGTGGAAACACCATATATTTT
>TRBV7-2|NA|TRBJ1-5|NA
CASSFTVSDRRPHF
TGTGCCAGCAGCTTTACAGTTTCGGACAGACGGCCGCATTTT
>TRBV21-1|NA|TRBJ1-1|NA
CASSKVGAENTEAFF
TGTGCCAGCAGCAAAGTCGGTGCGGAGAACACTGAAGCTTTCTTT
>TRBV18|NA|TRBJ2-1|TRBD2
CASSPLTSGYYNEQFF
TGTGCCAGCTCACCGCTGACTAGCGGTTACTACAATGAGCAGTTCTTC
>TRBV28|NA|TRBJ1-5|TRBD1
CASSFRTGDNQPQHF
TGTGCCAGCAGTTTTCGGACAGGGGACAATCAGCCCCAGCATTTT
>TRBV9|NA|TRBJ1-5|NA
CASSVSGLNQPQHF
TGTGCCAGCAGCGTGAGCGGATTAAATCAGCCCCAGCATTTT
>TRBV6-5|NA|TRBJ2-3|TRBD1
CASRHPDRVNTQYF
TGTGCCAGCAGGCACCCGGACAGGGTAAATACGCAGTATTTT
>TRBV6-1|NA|TRBJ2-7|NA
CASSGNDRSYEQYF
TGTGCCAGCAGTGGGAATGACAGGTCCTACGAGCAGTACTTC
>TRBV7-9|once|TRBJ2-1|TRBD2
CASSLLRLAGVSNEQFF
TGTGCCAGCAGCCTACTGAGGCTAGCGGGAGTTAGCAATGAGCAGTTCTTC
>TRBV4-1|NA|TRBJ1-2|TRBD1
CASSHRTGNYGYTF
TGCGCCAGCAGCCATAGGACAGGGAACTATGGCTACACCTTC